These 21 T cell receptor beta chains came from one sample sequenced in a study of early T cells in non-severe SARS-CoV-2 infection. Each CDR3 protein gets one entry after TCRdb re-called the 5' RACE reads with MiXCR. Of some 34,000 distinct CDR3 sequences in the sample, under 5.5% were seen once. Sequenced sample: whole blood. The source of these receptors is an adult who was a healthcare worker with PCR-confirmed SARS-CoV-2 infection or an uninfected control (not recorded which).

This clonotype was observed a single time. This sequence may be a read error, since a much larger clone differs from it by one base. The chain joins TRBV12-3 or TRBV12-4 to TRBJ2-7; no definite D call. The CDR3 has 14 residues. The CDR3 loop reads CASMTDVNSYKQYF. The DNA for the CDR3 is TGTGCCAGCATGACGGACGTCAACTCCTACAAGCAGTACTTC.

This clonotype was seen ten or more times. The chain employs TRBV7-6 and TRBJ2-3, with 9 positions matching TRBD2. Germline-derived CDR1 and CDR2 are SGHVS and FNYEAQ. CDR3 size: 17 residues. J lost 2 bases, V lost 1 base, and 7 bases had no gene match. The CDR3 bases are TGTGCCAGCAGCTTAGTGGCTAGCGGGGAGATCACAGATACGCAGTATTTT. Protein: CASSLVASGEITDTQYF. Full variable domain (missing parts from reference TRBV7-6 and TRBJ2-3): GAGVSQSPRYKVTKRGQDVALRCDPISGHVSLYWYRQALGQGPEFLTYFNYEAQQDKSGLPNDRFSAERPEGSISTLTIQRTEQRDSAMYRCASSLVASGEITDTQYFGPGTRLTVL.

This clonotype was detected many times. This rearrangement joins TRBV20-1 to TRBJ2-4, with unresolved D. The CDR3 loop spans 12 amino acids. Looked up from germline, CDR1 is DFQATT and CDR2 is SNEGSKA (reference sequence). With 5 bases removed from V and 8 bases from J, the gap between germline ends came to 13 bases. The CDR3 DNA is TGCAGTGCTGGTGGCCATTACGACATTCAGTACTTC. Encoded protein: CSAGGHYDIQYF.

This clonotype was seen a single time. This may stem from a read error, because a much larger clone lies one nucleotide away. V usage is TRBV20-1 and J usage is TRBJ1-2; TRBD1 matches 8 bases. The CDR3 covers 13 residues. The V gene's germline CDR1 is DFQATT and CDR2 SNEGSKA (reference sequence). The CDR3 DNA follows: TGCAGTGCTACCTGGACAGGGAACTATTGCTACACCTTC. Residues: CSATWTGNYCYTF.

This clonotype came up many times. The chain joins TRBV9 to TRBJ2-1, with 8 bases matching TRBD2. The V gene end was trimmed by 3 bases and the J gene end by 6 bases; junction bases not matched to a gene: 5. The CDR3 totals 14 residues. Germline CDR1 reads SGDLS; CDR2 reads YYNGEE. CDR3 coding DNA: TGTGCCAGCAGCGCGGGGGGGTACGCCAATGAGCAGTTCTTC. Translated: CASSAGGYANEQFF.

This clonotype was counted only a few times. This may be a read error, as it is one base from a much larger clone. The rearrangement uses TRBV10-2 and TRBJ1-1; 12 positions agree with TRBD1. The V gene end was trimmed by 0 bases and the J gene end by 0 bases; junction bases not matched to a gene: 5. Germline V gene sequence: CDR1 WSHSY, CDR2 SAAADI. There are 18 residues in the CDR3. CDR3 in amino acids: CASSESGDRGLLNTEAFF. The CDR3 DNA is TGCGCCAGCAGTGAGTCAGGGGACAGGGGGCTGCTGAACACTGAAGCTTTCTTT.

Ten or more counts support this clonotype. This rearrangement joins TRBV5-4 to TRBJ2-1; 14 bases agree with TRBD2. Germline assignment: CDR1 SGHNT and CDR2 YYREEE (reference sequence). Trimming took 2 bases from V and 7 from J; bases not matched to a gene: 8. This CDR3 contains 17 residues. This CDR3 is CASSFGLGTSGGNEQFF. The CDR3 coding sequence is TGTGCCAGCAGCTTCGGACTGGGGACTAGCGGGGGAAATGAGCAGTTCTTC.

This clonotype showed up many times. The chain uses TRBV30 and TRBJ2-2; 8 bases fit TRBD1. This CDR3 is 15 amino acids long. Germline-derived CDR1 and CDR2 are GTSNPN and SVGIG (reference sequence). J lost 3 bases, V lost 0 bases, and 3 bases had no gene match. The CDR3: CAWSVPGGDTGELFF. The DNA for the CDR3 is TGTGCCTGGAGTGTTCCAGGGGGCGACACCGGGGAGCTGTTTTTT.

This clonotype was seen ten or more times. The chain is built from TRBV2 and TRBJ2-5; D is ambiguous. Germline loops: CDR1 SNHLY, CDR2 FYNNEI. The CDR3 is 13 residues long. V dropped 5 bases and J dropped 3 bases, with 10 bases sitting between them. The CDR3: CASSTQPKETQYF. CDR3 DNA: TGTGCCAGCAGTACACAGCCTAAAGAGACCCAGTACTTC.

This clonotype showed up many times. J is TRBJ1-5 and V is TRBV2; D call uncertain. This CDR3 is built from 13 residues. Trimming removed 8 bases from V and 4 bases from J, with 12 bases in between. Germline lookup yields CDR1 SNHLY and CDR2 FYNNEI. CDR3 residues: CASAPGENQPQHF. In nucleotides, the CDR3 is TGTGCCAGCGCCCCCGGGGAGAATCAGCCCCAGCATTTT.

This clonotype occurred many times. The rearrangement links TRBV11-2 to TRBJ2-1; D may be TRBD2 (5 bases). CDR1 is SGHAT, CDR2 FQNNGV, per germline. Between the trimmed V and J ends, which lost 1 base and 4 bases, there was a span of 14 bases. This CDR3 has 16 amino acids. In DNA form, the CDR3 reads TGTGCCAGCAGCTTAGCTGGTAGCGTGGGGTACAATGAGCAGTTCTTC. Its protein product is CASSLAGSVGYNEQFF.

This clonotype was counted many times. CDR3 region: CAISETFATDEQYF. The CDR3 DNA reads as TGTGCCATCAGTGAGACTTTCGCGACAGACGAGCAGTACTTC. The chain joins TRBV10-3 to TRBJ2-7, with D possibly matching TRBD1 (5 bases). The germline V gene has CDR1 ENHRY and CDR2 SYGVKD. This CDR3 spans 14 amino acids. V was clipped by 2 bases and J by 5 bases, with 13 bases between them.

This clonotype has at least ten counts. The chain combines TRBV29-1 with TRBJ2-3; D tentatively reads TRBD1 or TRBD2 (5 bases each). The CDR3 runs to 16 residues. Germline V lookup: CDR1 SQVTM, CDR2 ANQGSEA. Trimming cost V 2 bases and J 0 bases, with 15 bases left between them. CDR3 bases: TGCAGCGTTGAATCGCCAGGGAGAACTAGCACAGATACGCAGTATTTT. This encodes CSVESPGRTSTDTQYF.

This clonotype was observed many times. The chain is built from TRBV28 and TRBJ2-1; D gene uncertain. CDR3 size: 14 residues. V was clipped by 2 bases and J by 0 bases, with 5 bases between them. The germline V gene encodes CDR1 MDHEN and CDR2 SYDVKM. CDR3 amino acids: CASSLSGSYNEQFF. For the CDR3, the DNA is TGTGCCAGCAGTTTAAGTGGCTCCTACAATGAGCAGTTCTTC.

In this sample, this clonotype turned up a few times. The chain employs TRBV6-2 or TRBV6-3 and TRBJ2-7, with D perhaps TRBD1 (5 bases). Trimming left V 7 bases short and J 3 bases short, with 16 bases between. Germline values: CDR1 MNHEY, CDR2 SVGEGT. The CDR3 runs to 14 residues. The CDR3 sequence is CASTTGTGFYEQYF. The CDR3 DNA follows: TGTGCCAGCACCACCGGAACAGGTTTCTACGAGCAGTACTTC.

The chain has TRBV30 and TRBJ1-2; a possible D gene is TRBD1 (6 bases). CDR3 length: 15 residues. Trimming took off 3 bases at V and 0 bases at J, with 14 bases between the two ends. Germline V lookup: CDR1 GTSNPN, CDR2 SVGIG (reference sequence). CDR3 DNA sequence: TGTGCCTGGAGCCCAGGACAGCACCCTAACTATGGCTACACCTTC. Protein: CAWSPGQHPNYGYTF.

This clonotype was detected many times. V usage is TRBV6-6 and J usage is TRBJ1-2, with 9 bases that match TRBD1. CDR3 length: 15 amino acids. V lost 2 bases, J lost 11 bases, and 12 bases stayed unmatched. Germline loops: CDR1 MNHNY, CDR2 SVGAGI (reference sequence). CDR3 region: CASSYPSDRGGTYTF. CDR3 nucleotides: TGTGCCAGCAGTTACCCCTCCGACAGGGGGGGAACTTACACCTTC.

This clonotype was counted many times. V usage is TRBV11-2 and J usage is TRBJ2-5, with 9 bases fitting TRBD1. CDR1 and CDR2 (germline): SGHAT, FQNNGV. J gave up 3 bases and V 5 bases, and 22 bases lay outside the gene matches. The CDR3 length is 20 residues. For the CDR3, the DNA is TGTGCCAGCAGCGGGGTCCACAATCGCTTGACAGGGGGAATGGAAGAGACCCAGTACTTC. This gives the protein CASSGVHNRLTGGMEETQYF.

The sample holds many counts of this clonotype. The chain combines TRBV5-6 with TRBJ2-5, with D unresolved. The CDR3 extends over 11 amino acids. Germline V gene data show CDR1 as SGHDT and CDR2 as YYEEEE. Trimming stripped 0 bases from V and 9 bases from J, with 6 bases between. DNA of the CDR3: TGTGCCAGCAGCTTGGTGGGTCCCCAGTACTTC. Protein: CASSLVGPQYF. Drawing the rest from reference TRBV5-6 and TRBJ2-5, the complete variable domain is DAGVTQSPTHLIKTRGQQVTLRCSPKSGHDTVSWYQQALGQGPQFIFQYYEEEERQRGNFPDRFSGHQFPNYSSELNVNALLLGDSALYLCASSLVGPQYFGPGTRLLVL.

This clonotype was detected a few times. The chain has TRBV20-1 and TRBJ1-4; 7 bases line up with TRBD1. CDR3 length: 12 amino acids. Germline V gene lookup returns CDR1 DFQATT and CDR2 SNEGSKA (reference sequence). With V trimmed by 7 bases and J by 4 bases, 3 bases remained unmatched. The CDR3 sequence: CSGHRGNEKLFF. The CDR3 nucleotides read TGCAGTGGGCACAGGGGTAATGAAAAACTGTTTTTT.

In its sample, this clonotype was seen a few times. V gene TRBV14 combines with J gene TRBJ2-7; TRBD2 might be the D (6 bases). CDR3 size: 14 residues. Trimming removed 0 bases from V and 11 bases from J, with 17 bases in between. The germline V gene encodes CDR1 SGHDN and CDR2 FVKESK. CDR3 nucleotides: TGTGCCAGCAGCCAAGATCTCGGCGGGGCAGGAAAGTACTTC. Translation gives CASSQDLGGAGKYF.